What follows are 15 T cell receptor beta chains derived from one specimen sequenced in a study of Ad26.COV2.S vaccination and SARS-CoV-2 variants. The treatment: about 20 received Ad26.COV2.S at low or high dose, single or two shots; about 5 received placebo; per-sample allocation not given. Each sample was drawn 63 days after the first injection (of vaccine or placebo). Repertoires were generated with immunoSEQ multiplex PCR, while TCRdb's copy carries only in-frame clones and drops some. The profile shows hundreds of thousands of clones, 89% of them singletons. Specimen: peripheral blood, collected in a trial of Ad26.COV2.S vaccine versus placebo. The receptors here all came from a person aged 18-65 years who received the Ad26.COV2.S COVID-19 vaccine or a placebo.

Concerning this clone: The same CDR3 arises from other DNA sequences in this sample as well. The chain recombines TRBV27 with TRBJ1-5; TRBD1 might be the D (5 bases). Germline V gene sequence: CDR1 MNHEY, CDR2 SMNVEV (reference sequence). V was pared by 3 bases and J by 5 bases, with 11 bases between. The CDR3 runs 14 residues. Here the CDR3 reads CASSLGQGYQPQHF. CDR3 in DNA: TGTGCCAGCAGTTTGGGGCAGGGCTATCAGCCCCAGCATTTT.

The rearrangement joins TRBV19 to TRBJ1-2; 8 nucleotides line up with TRBD1. The germline gives CDR1 LNHDA, CDR2 SQIVND (reference sequence). The junction had 13 bases not matched to a gene; V was cut back by 7 bases and J by 3 bases. The CDR3 runs 16 residues. As DNA, the CDR3 is TGTGCCAGTAAGACCTCAGCGGACAGGGTTGACTATGGCTACACCTTC. Its translation: CASKTSADRVDYGYTF.

The gene calls are TRBV7-8 and TRBJ1-5, with D unresolved. CDR1 and CDR2 (germline): SGHVS, FQNEAQ. The length of the CDR3 is 16 residues. Trimming took off 5 bases at V and 0 bases at J, with 14 bases between the two ends. The chain's CDR3 is CASSASLGSSNQPQHF. The CDR3, as DNA: TGTGCCAGCAGCGCCTCCCTGGGCAGTAGCAATCAGCCCCAGCATTTT.

V gene TRBV30 combines with J gene TRBJ1-1; no reliable D call. This CDR3 has 14 amino acids. Per the germline V gene, CDR1 is GTSNPN and CDR2 is SVGIG (reference sequence). With 1 base removed from V and 5 bases from J, the gap between germline ends came to 14 bases. The CDR3 loop reads CAWSDVPVRTEAFF. CDR3 coding DNA: TGTGCCTGGAGTGATGTCCCGGTGAGGACTGAAGCTTTCTTT.

The chain has TRBV29-1 and TRBJ2-1, with D perhaps TRBD1 (5 bases). The V end lost 4 bases, the J end lost 7 bases, and 11 bases lay between the germline ends. The CDR3 consists of 12 residues. The germline CDR1 and CDR2 sequences are SQVTM and ANQGSEA. CDR3 DNA: TGCAGCGTTGCAACAGGACCGAATGAGCAGTTCTTC. It encodes CSVATGPNEQFF.

The rearrangement joins TRBV7-9 to TRBJ1-1, with D possibly TRBD1 on 6 matching bases. The length of the CDR3 is 13 residues. Germline V gene sequence: CDR1 SEHNR, CDR2 FQNEAQ (reference sequence). V was clipped by 9 bases and J by 1 base, with 12 bases between them. CDR3 coding DNA: TGTGCCAGTACCGGGACAAAGAACACTGAAGCTTTCTTT. Protein product: CASTGTKNTEAFF.

The chain couples TRBV3-1 (or the pseudogene TRBV3-2) to TRBJ1-5; 7 bases align to TRBD1. Germline loops: CDR1 LGHDT, CDR2 YNNKEL (reference sequence). The CDR3 is 14 amino acids. V was pared by 4 bases and J by 6 bases, with 6 bases of the junction left unmatched. CDR3 DNA: TGTGCCAGCAGCCCAAGACAGGGCACTCAGCCCCAGCATTTT. It encodes CASSPRQGTQPQHF.

The chain couples TRBV4-3 to TRBJ1-2; 7 nucleotides align to TRBD1. V was pared by 0 bases and J by 0 bases, with 7 bases of the junction left unmatched. The CDR3 has 17 amino acids. Per the germline V gene, CDR1 is LGHNA and CDR2 is YSLEER. The CDR3 region is CASSQDFYRGTNYGYTF. CDR3 DNA: TGCGCCAGCAGCCAAGATTTCTACAGGGGAACTAACTATGGCTACACCTTC.

Ten or more counts support this clone. The V and J genes are TRBV4-2 and TRBJ2-7, with 7 bases aligning to TRBD2. The CDR3 has 14 amino acids. Germline CDR1 is LGHNA and CDR2 is YNFKEQ. The V segment lost 4 bases and the J segment 2 bases; nucleotides outside the gene matches: 5. DNA of the CDR3: TGTGCCAGCAGCCCCCGACTAGCAGCCTACGAGCAGTACTTC. Its protein is CASSPRLAAYEQYF.

The chain uses TRBV19 and TRBJ1-6; 9 nucleotides agree with TRBD1. The germline V gene has CDR1 LNHDA and CDR2 SQIVND (reference sequence). The CDR3 spans 15 residues. Losses at the gene ends were 5 bases for V and 5 bases for J; bases not matched to a gene: 4. As DNA, the CDR3 is TGTGCCAGTAGTCTACAGGGGGCTAATAATTCACCCCTCCACTTT. Protein: CASSLQGANNSPLHF. Looking up the rest from reference TRBV19 and TRBJ1-6 gives the full variable domain: DGGITQSPKYLFRKEGQNVTLSCEQNLNHDAMYWYRQDPGQGLRLIYYSQIVNDFQKGDIAEGYSVSREKKESFPLTVTSAQKNPTAFYLCASSLQGANNSPLHFGNGTRLTVT.

The chain combines TRBV5-1 with TRBJ1-2; D is undetermined. The CDR3 contains 13 residues. Trimming pared 7 bases from V and 2 bases from J, leaving 12 bases between. Germline V gives CDR1 SGHRS, CDR2 YFSETQ. The CDR3 sequence is CASAGSLNYGYTF. Here the CDR3 DNA reads TGCGCCAGCGCTGGCAGTCTGAACTATGGCTACACCTTC.

The chain employs TRBV18 and TRBJ2-7; maybe TRBD1 (6 bases). The V gene's germline CDR1 is KGHSH and CDR2 LQKENI. Trimming stripped 5 bases from V and 7 bases from J, with 21 bases between. This CDR3 spans 15 amino acids. The CDR3 loop is CASSTRGGVVREQYF. DNA of the CDR3: TGTGCCAGCTCAACCAGAGGGGGAGTGGTAAGGGAGCAGTACTTC.

This clone was detected only a few times. The rearrangement uses TRBV11-2 and TRBJ1-5; D call uncertain. The CDR3 sequence is 14 residues long. The V end was cut by 0 bases, the J end by 6 bases, with 9 bases between. Per germline, CDR1 SGHAT and CDR2 FQNNGV. CDR3: CASSLDYAGQPQHF. DNA of the CDR3: TGTGCCAGCAGCTTAGATTATGCCGGTCAGCCCCAGCATTTT.

The CDR3 sequence: CASAINTPNTGELFF. CDR3 in DNA: TGTGCCAGCGCAATTAACACTCCGAACACCGGGGAGCTGTTTTTT. V usage is TRBV7-2 and J usage is TRBJ2-2; the D is unclear. Germline-derived CDR1 and CDR2 are SGHTA and FQGNSA. Trimming stripped 8 bases from V and 0 bases from J, with 13 bases between. The CDR3 has 15 residues.

The chain couples TRBV6-2 or TRBV6-3 to TRBJ2-5; D is possibly TRBD2 (5 bases). The CDR3 is 14 amino acids. Trimming left V 1 base short and J 5 bases short, with 11 bases between. Germline CDR1 MNHEY, CDR2 SVGEGT. Here the CDR3 DNA reads TGTGCCAGCAGTTACTGGCCTCAGCGGGAGACCCAGTACTTC. This encodes CASSYWPQRETQYF.